This TCR beta chain emerged from a study of shared clonotypes between healthy human individuals. Repertoires were generated with immunoSEQ multiplex PCR, while TCRdb's copy carries only in-frame clones and drops some. The data show 2 million to 2.5 million clones, with around 92% seen just once and 0.3% to 0.4% held by the top ten. There are a few counts of this clone. The CDR3 runs 14 residues. Germline V CDR1 and CDR2: SQVTM, ANQGSEA. V lost 2 bases and J 0 bases, leaving 10 bases between the germline ends. Those who donated, Caucasian adults without exception, all lived in Nashville, Tennessee. The specimen sequenced was naive CD4+ T cells from PBMCs. As for subset: CD45RA+ positively selected. This receptor was obtained from a man between 18 and 35 years old in good health. Some clones in this sample may be carry-over from other donors' samples. The rearrangement uses TRBV29-1 and TRBJ1-1; weak D call: TRBD1 (6 bases). The CDR3 region has the DNA TGCAGCGTTGAACAGACAGGAATGAACACTGAAGCTTTCTTT. The encoded protein is CSVEQTGMNTEAFF.